These T cell receptor beta chains were read from a single sample in a study of yellow fever vaccine responses in identical twins. MiXCR, applied by TCRdb to the RT-PCR reads, yields one record per CDR3 protein. The sample lists fewer than 3,500 distinct CDR3 sequences; about 90% were seen once. This material consisted of T cells from blood (PBMCs), unsorted or a sorted subset (not recorded which), taken before or after yellow fever vaccination (not recorded which). These receptors all come from a woman aged 18-35 years who received the yellow fever vaccine. The CDR3 runs from the conserved cysteine through the conserved F or W. The D gene is left open where the match is weak. Size is stated for part of the rows, as once, few or many counts, or as a class when the clone is expanded.

abundance | j_gene | d_gene | v_gene | CDR3nt | CDR3aa
- | TRBJ1-1 | - | TRBV9 | TGTGCCAGCAGCGTAACCAGGCCTCCCACTGAAGCTTTCTTT | CASSVTRPPTEAFF
- | TRBJ2-5 | TRBD2 | TRBV12-3/TRBV12-4 | TGTGCCAGCAGCCCACCCGGGGTACTAGCGGGGGACCAAGAGACCCAGTACTTC | CASSPPGVLAGDQETQYF
- | TRBJ2-7 | TRBD2 | TRBV11-2 | TGTGCCAGCAGCTCGGGGAGGGCGGGGAATACCTACGAGCAGTACTTC | CASSSGRAGNTYEQYF
- | TRBJ2-1 | TRBD2 | TRBV2 | TGTGCCAGCAGTGAACGGCTAGCGGGTTTACACAATGAGCAGTTCTTC | CASSERLAGLHNEQFF
- | TRBJ1-3 | TRBD1 | TRBV11-2 | TGTGCCAGCAGGGGGACAGGGCCTGGAAACACCATATATTTT | CASRGTGPGNTIYF
- | TRBJ2-4 | - | TRBV5-6 | TGTGCCAGCAGCTCCATGACAGTCCTAAAAAACATTCAGTACTTC | CASSSMTVLKNIQYF
- | TRBJ2-3 | TRBD1 | TRBV24-1 | TGTGCCACCAGTGATCTGCAGGGGGCAGATACGCAGTATTTT | CATSDLQGADTQYF
- | TRBJ2-5 | TRBD2 | TRBV12-3/TRBV12-4 | TGTGCCAGCAGTTTTTTAGCGGGAGGGCCGGCGGAGACCCAGTACTTC | CASSFLAGGPAETQYF
- | TRBJ2-1 | - | TRBV4-2 | TGTGCCAGCAGCCAGACAACTAACTGGTACAATGAGCAGTTCTTC | CASSQTTNWYNEQFF
- | TRBJ2-3 | - | TRBV12-3/TRBV12-4 | TGTGCCAGCAGTTCTAGGCCATTTAGCACAGATACGCAGTATTTT | CASSSRPFSTDTQYF
few | TRBJ2-1 | - | TRBV20-1 | TGCAGTGCTAGAGAAACAGGGTACAATGAGCAGTTCTTC | CSARETGYNEQFF
- | TRBJ2-1 | - | TRBV10-3 | TGTGCCATCACGGGAGCACACAATGAGCAGTTCTTC | CAITGAHNEQFF